A single sample is the source of the 10 T cell receptor beta chains below, sequenced in a study of blood T cells in healthy people across ages. The second PCR ran about 6 to 12 cycles with a sample-barcoded 5' primer and J-beta primers. TCRdb recomputed calls from the 5' RACE reads with MiXCR, one row per CDR3 protein. This sample has 790,000 or so distinct CDR3 sequences, with about half found just once. Sequenced sample: blood. All receptors derive from a man older than 75 in good health.

This clonotype was counted a few times. This CDR3 reads CASSSSGTHEQYF. The DNA for the CDR3 is TGTGCCAGCAGTTCGAGCGGGACTCACGAGCAGTACTTC. The genes are TRBV6-1 and TRBJ2-7; 7 nucleotides line up with TRBD2. CDR3 length equals 13 residues. The trim removed 5 bases at V and 5 bases at J, leaving 6 bases unmatched. Germline V CDR1 and CDR2: MNHNS, SASEGT.

The chain employs TRBV24-1 and TRBJ2-1; D not certain. Germline V gives CDR1 KGHDR, CDR2 SFDVKD. CDR3 length: 13 amino acids. Deletions cut 7 bases from V and 9 bases from J, with 15 bases between. The CDR3 DNA is TGTGCCACCAGCCGGACGGGCCGCGGTGAGCAGTTCTTC. Its protein is CATSRTGRGEQFF.

J is TRBJ2-7 and V is TRBV27, with TRBD2 as a possible D gene (6 bases). Between the trimmed V and J ends, which lost 8 bases and 3 bases, there was a span of 11 bases. This CDR3 has 12 amino acids. The germline gives CDR1 MNHEY, CDR2 SMNVEV (reference sequence). CDR3 sequence reads: CASGVSGYEQYF. Written as DNA, the CDR3 is TGTGCCAGCGGTGTTAGCGGCTACGAGCAGTACTTC.

This clonotype was observed a few times. The gene calls are TRBV29-1 and TRBJ2-7, with D perhaps TRBD2 (6 bases). The length of the CDR3 is 11 residues. Trimming cost V 5 bases and J 6 bases, with 11 bases left between them. Germline V gene lookup returns CDR1 SQVTM and CDR2 ANQGSEA. The CDR3 nucleotides read TGCAGCGTTTACGGGGGAGCCGAGCAGTACTTC. Translated, it gives CSVYGGAEQYF.

J is TRBJ2-2 and V is TRBV12-3 or TRBV12-4; 10 bases line up with TRBD1. CDR3 size: 16 residues. V lost 4 bases, J lost 5 bases, and 7 bases stayed unmatched. CDR3 DNA sequence: TGTGCCAGCAGTTCCGGGACAGGGGAATGGACCGGGGAGCTGTTTTTT. Protein: CASSSGTGEWTGELFF.

The sample holds a few counts of this clonotype. The chain has TRBV10-3 and TRBJ2-6; 7 bases align to TRBD1. Germline CDR1 ENHRY, CDR2 SYGVKD. The trim removed 5 bases at V and 2 bases at J, leaving 0 bases unmatched. The CDR3 is 14 amino acids. The CDR3 DNA reads TGTGCCATCAGTACAGGGGCTGGGGCCAACGTCCTGACTTTC. Translating gives CAISTGAGANVLTF.

A few counts support this clonotype. V gene TRBV20-1 combines with J gene TRBJ2-1, with a possible D match to TRBD2 (6 bases). The V and J ends lost 1 base and 8 bases respectively, with 15 bases between them. CDR3 length: 14 amino acids. Germline V CDR1 and CDR2: DFQATT, SNEGSKA (reference sequence). For the CDR3, the DNA is TGCAGTGCTAGAGTGAGGCTAGCGATAGATGAGCAGTTCTTC. It translates to CSARVRLAIDEQFF.

The chain combines TRBV20-1 with TRBJ2-7; D ambiguous. CDR1 is DFQATT, CDR2 SNEGSKA, per germline (reference sequence). This CDR3 has 14 amino acids. V was clipped by 0 bases and J by 3 bases, with 12 bases between them. In DNA, the CDR3 is TGCAGTGCTAGAGATTGGCTAGGTAACTACGAGCAGTACTTC. It yields the protein CSARDWLGNYEQYF.

The chain has TRBV3-1 and TRBJ1-4; no clear D gene. Between the trimmed V and J ends, which lost 2 bases and 6 bases, there was a span of 10 bases. Germline V gene data show CDR1 as LGHDT and CDR2 as YNNKEL (reference sequence). The CDR3 is 14 residues long. CDR3 nucleotide sequence: TGTGCCAGCAGCCAATGGGGAACCGATGAAAAACTGTTTTTT. Its protein product is CASSQWGTDEKLFF. The variable domain in full, with the rest retrieved from reference TRBV3-1 and TRBJ1-4, is DTAVSQTPKYLVTQMGNDKSIKCEQNLGHDTMYWYKQDSKKFLKIMFSYNNKELIINETVPNRFSPKSPDKAHLNLHINSLELGDSAVYFCASSQWGTDEKLFFGSGTQLSVL.

The chain is built from TRBV20-1 and TRBJ2-1; 12 bases are shared with TRBD2. CDR1 is DFQATT, CDR2 SNEGSKA, per germline (reference sequence). V gave up 3 bases and J gave up 8 bases; unmatched junction bases: 14. CDR3 length: 17 residues. CDR3 DNA sequence: TGCAGTGCTAGCCGAAGACTAGCGGGAGAAGGGGTCGATGAGCAGTTCTTC. Its translation is CSASRRLAGEGVDEQFF.